Listed below are T cell receptor beta chains from one sample, sequenced in a study of cytomegalovirus exposure and HLA in healthy donors. TCRdb keeps only in-frame clones here, not all; method: immunoSEQ multiplex PCR. The sample comprises 150,000 to 200,000 clones, around 90% of which are singletons, and roughly 1.8% rests with the top ten. The sequenced material came from PBMCs. These receptors were obtained from a woman between 18 and 30 years old in good health and CMV-seronegative. The conserved cysteine and the conserved F or W are not part of the CDR3 here. Each record gives: J gene, clone size, V gene, CDR3 protein. The listing skips clone size in some rows; elsewhere it reads once, few, many or a size class.

TRBJ2-1 | . | TRBV7-2 | ASSSSVHEQF
TRBJ2-5 | . | TRBV7-9 | ASSASPYRGSNQETQY
TRBJ2-7 | . | TRBV7-9 | ASSPDTAFQGSYEQY
TRBJ2-2 | . | TRBV7-9 | AFLGRGRRTGELF
TRBJ1-2 | . | TRBV28 | ASSPAREDGYT
TRBJ1-2 | . | TRBV11-3 | ASSRDSLYGYT
TRBJ1-1 | . | TRBV5-1 | ASSFIMNTEAF
. | . | TRBV13 | ASRQSPGQIYEQY
TRBJ2-2 | . | TRBV7-2 | ASSYNPAGELF
TRBJ2-1 | . | TRBV19 | ASSNPAGLPANEQF
TRBJ1-6 | . | TRBV2 | ASTDPLTGHNSPLH
TRBJ2-5 | . | TRBV9 | ASSVGVAGGLQTQY
TRBJ1-1 | . | TRBV7-8 | ASRVDTRNTEAF
TRBJ1-2 | few | TRBV7-8 | ASSLAGGRGYT
TRBJ2-3 | . | TRBV7-9 | ASSSRTSGGTDTQY
TRBJ2-5 | . | TRBV18 | ASSPLAGSAGETQY
TRBJ2-3 | once | TRBV28 | ASSARGGNTDTQY
TRBJ2-3 | . | TRBV25-1 | ASSFGTGGTDTQY
TRBJ1-5 | . | TRBV10-2 | ASSSRGVDQPQH
TRBJ1-2 | . | TRBV7-2 | ASSLAPQGQGYT
TRBJ1-1 | . | TRBV19 | ASRSQGLLFLRAEAF
TRBJ2-3 | . | TRBV11-2 | ASSQRLAGGQDTQY
TRBJ2-7 | . | TRBV27 | ASSSGLVGREQY
TRBJ1-2 | . | TRBV30 | AWSPLNYGYT
TRBJ2-7 | once | TRBV19 | ASSSSGTGREQY
TRBJ2-1 | . | TRBV6-6 | ASRGPKYNEQF
TRBJ2-3 | . | TRBV10-3 | AISNGGTKLPFTDTQY
TRBJ1-2 | few | TRBV6-1 | ASSVTNYGYT
TRBJ2-7 | . | TRBV5-4 | ASSSGTEPYEQY
TRBJ1-1 | once | TRBV5-6 | ASNQGRGVRNTEAF
TRBJ2-1 | . | TRBV11-2 | ASSLDRAILYEQF
TRBJ1-6 | . | TRBV9 | ASSVGGSSYNSPLH
TRBJ2-5 | . | TRBV11-2 | ASSLGRGRETQY